A selection of T cell receptor beta chains follows, all from one sample in a study of blood T cell repertoires in COVID-19. Assay: immunoSEQ multiplex PCR; the TCRdb copy retains only in-frame clones and omits some. Of approximately 480,000 clones listed, about 90% are singletons. Material: PBMCs or T cells enriched from blood (not recorded which). These receptors all stem from a woman between 18 and 29 years old who had recovered from COVID-19. CDR3s include the opening cysteine and the closing phenylalanine or tryptophan. A D gene is named only where the DNA matches it firmly. Part of the rows lack a size; the others show once, few, many or a class for expanded clones.

CDR3 DNA | CDR3 protein | clone size | J gene | V gene | D gene
TGTGCCAGCAGCCAAGTAGGACTTCCTGCTGCAAGCTCCTACAATGAGCAGTTCTTC | CASSQVGLPAASSYNEQFF | - | TRBJ2-1 | TRBV4-2 | -
TGTGCCAGCAGCAGGACCGGGACTAGCGGCTACGAGCAGTACTTC | CASSRTGTSGYEQYF | - | TRBJ2-7 | TRBV7-9 | TRBD2
TGTGCCATCTCGATACTGCGGAGAGAGACCCAGTACTTC | CAISILRRETQYF | - | TRBJ2-5 | TRBV7-6 | -
TGTGCCAGCAGTAGACAGGGGGCCCTCTATGGCTACACCTTC | CASSRQGALYGYTF | - | TRBJ1-2 | TRBV5-5 | TRBD1
TGTGCCAGCAGCGAGGGGCGTGTGCCCTACGAGCAGTACTTC | CASSEGRVPYEQYF | few | TRBJ2-7 | TRBV9 | -
TGCGCCAGCAGCCAACCGCCGACTGGAATTTACGAGCAGTACTTC | CASSQPPTGIYEQYF | - | TRBJ2-7 | TRBV4-1 | -
TGTGCCAGCTCTGCGGGGGGGGAAGATACGCAGTATTTT | CASSAGGEDTQYF | - | TRBJ2-3 | TRBV6-5 | TRBD2
TGTGCCAGCACTCTAGCGGGGGGTTCCTACAATGAGCAGTTCTTC | CASTLAGGSYNEQFF | - | TRBJ2-1 | TRBV7-2 | TRBD2
TGTGCCAGCAGCACAGATTATAGCACAGATACGCAGTATTTT | CASSTDYSTDTQYF | - | TRBJ2-3 | TRBV5-6 | -
TGTGCCTGGACCAGGGACTCTGGGGCCAACGTCCTGACTTTC | CAWTRDSGANVLTF | - | TRBJ2-6 | TRBV30 | -
TGTGCCAGCAAGGGACGACGACAGGGGGCAACTAATGAAAAACTGTTTTTT | CASKGRRQGATNEKLFF | - | TRBJ1-4 | TRBV2 | TRBD1
TGTGCCAGCAGCCTGGACAGGGTGAACACTGAAGCTTTCTTT | CASSLDRVNTEAFF | - | TRBJ1-1 | TRBV11-2 | TRBD1
TGTGCCAGCAGTCCGTCGGGACAGACCTTTCCCTACGAGCAGTACTTC | CASSPSGQTFPYEQYF | - | TRBJ2-7 | TRBV27 | TRBD1
TGCGCCAGCAGCTTGAGAGCGGCGAACACCGGGGAGCTGTTTTTT | CASSLRAANTGELFF | - | TRBJ2-2 | TRBV5-1 | -
TGCGCCAGCAGCCATAGCGGGGGGAACACCGGGGAGCTGTTTTTT | CASSHSGGNTGELFF | - | TRBJ2-2 | TRBV4-1 | TRBD2
TGTGCCTGGAGTAGGGGCCCCCAGCCCCAGCATTTT | CAWSRGPQPQHF | - | TRBJ1-5 | TRBV30 | -
TGTGCCAGCAGCCAAGAAGGGGAAGGGGCGGACATTCAGTACTTC | CASSQEGEGADIQYF | - | TRBJ2-4 | TRBV3-1/TRBV3-2 | -
TGTGCCAGCACTGAACAGAACAATGAGCAGTTCTTC | CASTEQNNEQFF | - | TRBJ2-1 | TRBV2 | -
TGTGCCAGCAGCGCGGGACGGAATTATTCACCCCTCCACTTT | CASSAGRNYSPLHF | - | TRBJ1-6 | TRBV7-2 | -
TGCAGCGTTGGTACTGGGACAGGGAATTCACCCCTCCACTTT | CSVGTGTGNSPLHF | - | TRBJ1-6 | TRBV29-1 | TRBD1
TGCAGCGGTCGACAGGGGGCGGATACGCAGTATTTT | CSGRQGADTQYF | - | TRBJ2-3 | TRBV29-1 | TRBD1
TGTGCCAGTAGTGGTGGCCTAGCCCCTCCAGAGACCCAGTACTTC | CASSGGLAPPETQYF | once | TRBJ2-5 | TRBV19 | -